This T cell receptor (beta chain) was identified during a study of T cells in Graves' hyperthyroidism and ophthalmopathy. Trimming pared 4 bases from V and 0 bases from J, leaving 12 bases between. The CDR3 spans 16 residues. Germline loops: CDR1 KGHSH, CDR2 LQKENI. Amplified TCR beta CDR3 regions came from RNA transcripts. Carried out on the TCR CDR3, a first-round RT-PCR used the HTBI primer set. TCRdb re-called the multiplex PCR reads through MiXCR, storing one row per CDR3 protein. This table has around 500,000 distinct CDR3 sequences, 15% to 20% appearing once. Regarding this clonotype: What it binds is unknown.

General study points: Also found in blood were most expanded thyroid clonotypes above 0.001.

The sequencing sample was made of blood. The clonotype originates from a woman aged 30 to 39 with Graves' ophthalmopathy. The chain has TRBV18 and TRBJ2-2; a possible D gene is TRBD1 (6 bases). Here the CDR3 reads CASSHSGTPNTGELFF. The CDR3 nucleotides are TGTGCCAGCTCACATTCCGGGACACCGAACACCGGGGAGCTGTTTTTT.